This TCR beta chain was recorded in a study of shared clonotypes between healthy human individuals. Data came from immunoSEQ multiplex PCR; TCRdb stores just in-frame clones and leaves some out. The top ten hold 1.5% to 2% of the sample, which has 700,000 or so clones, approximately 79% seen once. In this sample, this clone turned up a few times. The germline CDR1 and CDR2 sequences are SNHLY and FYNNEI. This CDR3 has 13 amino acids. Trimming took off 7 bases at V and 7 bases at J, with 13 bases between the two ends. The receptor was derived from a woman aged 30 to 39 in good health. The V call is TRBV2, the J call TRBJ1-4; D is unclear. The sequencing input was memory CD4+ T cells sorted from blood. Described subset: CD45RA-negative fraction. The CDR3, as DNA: TGTGCCAGCAAGGGTCCCACGGGTGAAAAACTGTTTTTT. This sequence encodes CASKGPTGEKLFF.